Shown below are 25 T cell receptor beta chains from a single sample sequenced in a study of beta chain features in type 1 diabetes. Expressed TCRB transcripts got sequenced, as all isolated RNA was reverse transcribed. Only in-frame clones appear in the TCRdb table, and some are missing; sequencing was by immunoSEQ multiplex PCR. The repertoire includes under 500,000 clones, 30% of them detected once, and about 0.06% sits in the top ten. Sequencing was performed on naive CD4+ T cells from blood. The receptor source for this set is a man between 18 and 29 years old in good health.

This clone came up a few times. The rearrangement uses TRBV25-1 and TRBJ2-7; D is uncertain. This CDR3 has 14 residues. The V and J ends lost 4 bases and 5 bases respectively, with 15 bases between them. Germline CDR1 reads MGHDK; CDR2 reads SYGVNS. Here the CDR3 DNA reads TGTGCCAGCAGTGGTACAACGACCCGGGACGAGCAGTACTTC. Its protein product is CASSGTTTRDEQYF.

This clone was recorded a few times. The chain has TRBV7-3 and TRBJ2-7; 7 nucleotides line up with TRBD1. V was clipped by 5 bases and J by 0 bases; unmatched bases: 1. The germline V gene has CDR1 SGHTA and CDR2 FQGTGA. The CDR3 runs 13 residues. The DNA of the CDR3 is TGTGCCAGCAGCAGGGGGCCCTCCTACGAGCAGTACTTC. Its protein product is CASSRGPSYEQYF.

The V gene is TRBV5-1, the J gene TRBJ1-5; 9 nucleotides match TRBD1. The V segment lost 4 bases and the J segment 6 bases; nucleotides outside the gene matches: 8. The germline V gene encodes CDR1 SGHRS and CDR2 YFSETQ. CDR3 length: 15 amino acids. CDR3 region: CASSPGQGDGQPQHF. The CDR3 nucleotides read TGCGCCAGCAGCCCGGGACAGGGTGATGGTCAGCCCCAGCATTTT.

In its sample, this clone was seen a few times. The chain links TRBV9 to TRBJ2-1; 11 nucleotides line up with TRBD2. After removal of 3 bases from V and 7 bases from J, the junction contained 3 bases not matched to a gene. Germline CDR1 SGDLS, CDR2 YYNGEE. CDR3 length: 14 residues. CDR3: CASSALAGENEQFF. The DNA of the CDR3 is TGTGCCAGCAGCGCACTAGCGGGAGAGAATGAGCAGTTCTTC.

This chain links TRBV21-1 with TRBJ1-2. TRBV21-1 is given as a pseudogene. The CDR3 covers 14 residues. CDR3 sequence: CASSKAGRSIGYTF. CDR3 coding DNA: TGTGCCAGCAGCAAAGCAGGCAGGAGTATAGGCTACACCTTC.

The chain couples TRBV30 to TRBJ2-5; the match to TRBD2 covers 13 bases. The CDR3 consists of 13 residues. V dropped 3 bases and J dropped 9; count of bases not matched to a gene: 4. Germline V gene sequence: CDR1 GTSNPN, CDR2 SVGIG (reference sequence). The CDR3 reads CAWRGTSGAAQYF. For the CDR3, the DNA is TGTGCCTGGAGGGGGACTAGCGGGGCCGCCCAGTACTTC.

This clone showed up just a few times. The sample carries other DNA sequences with the same CDR3. The chain combines TRBV9 with TRBJ1-1; D is uncertain. Germline V gene sequence: CDR1 SGDLS, CDR2 YYNGEE. Trimming took 0 bases from V and 2 from J, leaving 5 bases between them. This CDR3 region has 13 residues. The CDR3 nucleotides read TGTGCCAGCAGCGTAGGGAGCAACACTGAAGCTTTCTTT. It yields the protein CASSVGSNTEAFF.

The chain links TRBV30 to TRBJ1-1; D is unclear. Per germline, CDR1 GTSNPN and CDR2 SVGIG (reference sequence). This CDR3 is 13 amino acids long. Trimming took 0 bases from V and 4 from J, leaving 9 bases between them. CDR3 sequence reads: CAWSVFWITEAFF. DNA of the CDR3: TGTGCCTGGAGTGTTTTCTGGATCACTGAAGCTTTCTTT.

The rearrangement joins TRBV30 to TRBJ2-6; no clear D gene. V lost 1 base to trimming and J lost 0 bases, with 10 bases between them. Germline assignment: CDR1 GTSNPN and CDR2 SVGIG (reference sequence). CDR3 length equals 16 residues. CDR3 loop: CAWSALVTSGANVLTF. The DNA of the CDR3 is TGTGCCTGGAGTGCACTCGTAACCTCTGGGGCCAACGTCCTGACTTTC.

The chain links TRBV28 to TRBJ2-3; D not certain. The V end lost 7 bases, the J end lost 2 bases, and 19 bases lay between the germline ends. In germline, CDR1 is MDHEN, CDR2 SYDVKM. The CDR3 runs to 16 residues. DNA of the CDR3: TGTGCCAGCAACGGCCGGAGTGGAAAATCCACAGATACGCAGTATTTT. This translates into CASNGRSGKSTDTQYF. The complete variable domain, with remaining parts taken from reference TRBV28 and TRBJ2-3, reads DVKVTQSSRYLVKRTGEKVFLECVQDMDHENMFWYRQDPGLGLRLIYFSYDVKMKEKGDIPEGYSVSREKKERFSLILESASTNQTSMYLCASNGRSGKSTDTQYFGPGTRLTVL.

The chain couples TRBV7-2 to TRBJ1-5; 7 bases line up with TRBD1. The CDR3 has 15 amino acids. Germline V gene sequence: CDR1 SGHTA, CDR2 FQGNSA. V lost 4 bases to trimming and J lost 6 bases; unmatched junction nucleotides: 9. For the CDR3, the DNA is TGTGCCAGCAGCTCTACAGGGGAAGGGAGTCAGCCCCAGCATTTT. Its protein is CASSSTGEGSQPQHF.

The chain uses TRBV6-6 and TRBJ1-2; no definite D call. Germline V gene data show CDR1 as MNHNY and CDR2 as SVGAGI (reference sequence). The CDR3 covers 15 residues. The germline V and J ends were trimmed by 5 bases and 2 bases, with 15 bases remaining between them. The CDR3 DNA is TGTGCCAGCAGTCCCCCCGTGGACTGGAACTATGGCTACACCTTC. Translation: CASSPPVDWNYGYTF.

As regards this clone: At one end the junction does not follow the germline gene, possibly because of a read error. This rearrangement joins TRBV30 to TRBJ1-1; TRBD1 aligns across 7 bases. The germline V gene encodes CDR1 GTSNPN and CDR2 SVGIG (reference sequence). The CDR3 runs 13 residues. Here the CDR3 DNA reads TGTGCCTGGAGTGTCGGGGGACAGACTGGAGCTTTCTTT. It translates to CAWSVGGQTGAFF.

The genes are TRBV25-1 and TRBJ2-3, with 8 bases identical to TRBD2. Per the germline V gene, CDR1 is MGHDK and CDR2 is SYGVNS. The CDR3 has 14 amino acids. Trimming at V came to 7 bases and at J to 1 base, leaving 4 bases not matched to a gene. In DNA form, the CDR3 reads TGTGCCAGCACGACTAGCGAACGCACAGATACGCAGTATTTT. It yields the protein CASTTSERTDTQYF.

To note about this clone: This same CDR3 is encoded by further DNA sequences in the sample. This chain joins TRBV30 and TRBJ2-3; no firm D call. CDR1 GTSNPN and CDR2 SVGIG come from the germline V gene (reference sequence). This CDR3 comprises 12 residues. Trimming took 5 bases from V and 4 from J, leaving 10 bases between them. The CDR3 loop reads CAWDRRADTQYF. DNA of the CDR3: TGTGCCTGGGACCGTCGGGCAGATACGCAGTATTTT.

With respect to this clone: Other DNA sequences in this specimen translate into the identical CDR3. The chain joins TRBV2 to TRBJ2-3; D remains ambiguous. From germline, CDR1 is SNHLY and CDR2 FYNNEI. The V end lost 0 bases, the J end lost 5 bases, and 6 bases lay between the germline ends. The CDR3 sequence is 13 residues long. This CDR3 reads CASSEALLDTQYF. CDR3 nucleotide sequence: TGTGCCAGCAGTGAAGCGCTTCTAGATACGCAGTATTTT.

This clone was seen a few times. The chain couples TRBV6-1 to TRBJ2-1, with D possibly called TRBD1 or TRBD2 (5 bases each). Germline V gene sequence: CDR1 MNHNS, CDR2 SASEGT. This CDR3 has 14 residues. Trimming removed 8 bases at V and 6 bases at J, with 17 bases between. The chain's CDR3 is CASRGTYFVNEQFF. In nucleotides, the CDR3 is TGTGCCAGCCGAGGGACGTACTTTGTCAATGAGCAGTTCTTC.

The rearrangement uses TRBV7-2 and TRBJ2-7; D is unresolved. The CDR3 is 14 amino acids. V shed 2 bases and J shed 7 bases, with 15 bases lying between them. Germline V lookup: CDR1 SGHTA, CDR2 FQGNSA. The CDR3 nucleotides read TGTGCCAGCAGCTTAACGGCAGGTTTGGTTGAGCAGTACTTC. It encodes CASSLTAGLVEQYF. The whole variable domain, filled in from reference TRBV7-2 and TRBJ2-7, reads GAGVSQSPSNKVTEKGKDVELRCDPISGHTALYWYRQSLGQGLEFLIYFQGNSAPDKSGLPSDRFSAERTGGSVSTLTIQRTQQEDSAVYLCASSLTAGLVEQYFGPGTRLTVT.

Note on this clone: The junction departs from the called germline gene at one end, perhaps through a read error. The V gene is TRBV30, the J gene TRBJ2-1; 14 positions match TRBD2. This CDR3 region has 13 residues. The germline gives CDR1 GTSNPN, CDR2 SVGIG (reference sequence). CDR3 sequence (DNA): TGTGCCTGGAGTACGACTAGCGGGAGGGCCCCGGTCTTC. This codes for CAWSTTSGRAPVF.

The chain couples TRBV7-9 to TRBJ1-1; D is uncertain. CDR3 size: 12 residues. Germline V gene data show CDR1 as SEHNR and CDR2 as FQNEAQ (reference sequence). The V end was cut by 1 base, the J end by 11 bases, with 11 bases between. CDR3 DNA sequence: TGTGCCAGCAGCTTAGGTGAAAACGAGGCTTTCTTT. Its protein product is CASSLGENEAFF. The variable domain in full, completed from reference TRBV7-9 and TRBJ1-1, reads DTGVSQNPRHKITKRGQNVTFRCDPISEHNRLYWYRQTLGQGPEFLTYFQNEAQLEKSRLLSDRFSAERPKGSFSTLEIQRTEQGDSAMYLCASSLGENEAFFGQGTRLTVV.

V is TRBV29-1 and J is TRBJ1-2, with a possible D match to TRBD1 (6 bases). Trimming took off 0 bases at V and 2 bases at J, with 10 bases between the two ends. The CDR3 has 14 amino acids. Germline V gives CDR1 SQVTM, CDR2 ANQGSEA. The CDR3: CSVEERGNNYGYTF. The CDR3 DNA is TGCAGCGTTGAAGAGAGGGGGAACAACTATGGCTACACCTTC.

This clone was seen more than once but under ten times. The rearrangement links TRBV7-3 to TRBJ2-3; D might be TRBD1 or TRBD2, each matching 5 bases. This CDR3 contains 13 residues. Trimming shortened V by 1 base and J by 4 bases, and 6 bases separated the two germline ends. Germline V lookup: CDR1 SGHTA, CDR2 FQGTGA. CDR3 sequence (DNA): TGTGCCAGCAGCTTAAGAGGGGCAGATACGCAGTATTTT. Translation gives CASSLRGADTQYF.

The genes are TRBV30 and TRBJ2-2; TRBD1 agrees at 7 bases. From germline, CDR1 is GTSNPN and CDR2 SVGIG (reference sequence). The length of the CDR3 is 15 residues. The junction had 6 bases not matched to a gene; V was cut back by 2 bases and J by 3 bases. CDR3 protein: CAWSLTGTHTGELFF. In nucleotides, the CDR3 is TGTGCCTGGAGTTTGACAGGGACCCACACCGGGGAGCTGTTTTTT. The variable domain in full, completed from reference TRBV30 and TRBJ2-2, reads SQTIHQWPATLVQPVGSPLSLECTVEGTSNPNLYWYRQAAGRGLQLLFYSVGIGQISSEVPQNLSASRPQDRQFILSSKKLLLSDSGFYLCAWSLTGTHTGELFFGEGSRLTVL.

The chain employs TRBV30 and TRBJ2-5, with D hard to call. Per the germline V gene, CDR1 is GTSNPN and CDR2 is SVGIG (reference sequence). This CDR3 comprises 14 residues. V lost 0 bases, J lost 3 bases, and 11 bases lay in between. The CDR3: CAWSVLGLKETQYF. CDR3 coding DNA: TGTGCCTGGAGTGTTTTGGGCCTTAAAGAGACCCAGTACTTC.

This clone came up a few times. J is TRBJ2-1 and V is TRBV21-1; the DNA was not used to check the table's D call, TRBD2. TRBV21-1 has pseudogene status. CDR3 length: 10 residues. The CDR3 reads CASLSGEQFF. Here the CDR3 DNA reads TGTGCCAGCTTAAGCGGGGAGCAGTTCTTC.